This T cell receptor (beta chain) was recovered during a study of blood T cells in healthy people across ages. Extractions gave at least 5.5 micrograms of total RNA per sample. Concerning this clonotype itself: Compared with germline, one end of the junction differs, possibly owing to a read error.

Germline V gene data show CDR1 as LGHDT and CDR2 as YNNKEL (reference sequence). This CDR3 is built from 14 residues. Alongside a J-beta primer mix, a sample-barcoded 5' primer served in a second PCR lasting roughly 6 to 12 cycles. Every molecule of cDNA carried a tag from a template-switch adaptor with 12 random nucleotides. TCRdb processed the 5' RACE reads anew with MiXCR; each CDR3 protein has one entry. The data hold about 1.6 million distinct CDR3 sequences, with approximately 32% observed a single time. Specimen: blood. The V gene is TRBV3-1, the J gene TRBJ1-2; D remains unclear. This receptor was taken from a woman in her twenties or thirties in good health. CDR3 nucleotides: TGTGCCAGCAGCCAAGAGTTCGTTAACTATGGCCACACCTTC. This sequence encodes CASSQEFVNYGHTF. The variable domain in full, with the rest retrieved from reference TRBV3-1 and TRBJ1-2, is DTAVSQTPKYLVTQMGNDKSIKCEQNLGHDTMYWYKQDSKKFLKIMFSYNNKELIINETVPNRFSPKSPDKAHLNLHINSLELGDSAVYFCASSQEFVNYGHTFGSGTRLTVV.